The next 15 T cell receptor beta chains were all read from a single sample in a study of T cells in Graves' hyperthyroidism and ophthalmopathy. Researchers amplified the TCR beta CDR3 regions from RNA transcripts. HTBI primers were employed in a first-round RT-PCR of the TCR CDR3. TCRdb re-called the multiplex PCR reads with MiXCR, one entry per CDR3 protein. Of about 520,000 distinct CDR3 sequences listed, roughly 20% were seen once; the top ten hold about a quarter. The sample was blood. These receptors came from a man between 18 and 29 years old with Graves' hyperthyroidism.

This clonotype was counted ten times or more. This chain joins TRBV12-3 or TRBV12-4 and TRBJ1-1; D uncertain. The CDR3 is made up of 13 amino acids. V lost 5 bases, J lost 1 base, and 8 bases lay in between. The CDR3 protein is CASSNTENTEAFF. The DNA for the CDR3 is TGTGCCAGCAGTAACACAGAGAACACTGAAGCTTTCTTT.

There are a few counts of this clonotype. Just one base apart from a much larger clone, this may be a read error. The V call is TRBV19, the J call TRBJ1-1, with TRBD1 as a possible D gene (5 bases). There are 15 residues in the CDR3. Germline V gives CDR1 LNHDA, CDR2 SQIVND (reference sequence). CDR3 region: CASTIGWGVGTEAFF. Written as DNA, the CDR3 is TGTGCCAGTACTATAGGGTGGGGCGTGGGTACTGAAGCTTTCTTT.

This clonotype was counted ten times or more. The genes are TRBV28 and TRBJ1-1, with D perhaps matching TRBD1 (5 bases). The CDR3 has 13 residues. The V end was cut by 8 bases, the J end by 4 bases, with 14 bases between. CDR1 and CDR2 (germline): MDHEN, SYDVKM. CDR3 bases: TGTGCCAGCCACTTCGAGGGGTCCACTGAAGCTTTCTTT. It is translated as CASHFEGSTEAFF.

In regard to this clonotype: Lacking the conserved final phenylalanine or tryptophan, this CDR3 likely reflects a read error. V gene TRBV15 combines with J gene TRBJ2-2, with D possibly matching TRBD1 (6 bases). Trimming removed 0 bases from V and 3 bases from J, with 14 bases in between. Germline V gene data show CDR1 as LNHNV and CDR2 as YYDKDF (reference sequence). The CDR3 consists of 17 residues. The CDR3, as DNA: TGTGCCACCAGCAGAGATAAGGGGGAGCTGTACACCGGGGAGCTGTTTGTT. As protein: CATSRDKGELYTGELFV.

This clonotype was seen at least ten times. This chain links TRBV19 with TRBJ2-5, with D tentatively TRBD1 or TRBD2 (5 bases each). CDR1 is LNHDA, CDR2 SQIVND, per germline (reference sequence). This CDR3 is built from 15 residues. V dropped 4 bases and J dropped 3 bases, with 15 bases sitting between them. The chain's CDR3 is CASSRGRMGKETQYF. The CDR3, as DNA: TGTGCCAGTAGTAGGGGACGGATGGGGAAAGAGACCCAGTACTTC.

This clonotype was observed at least ten times. CDR3 in amino acids: CASSVERGGVGELFF. CDR3 bases: TGTGCCAGCAGCGTAGAGCGGGGGGGCGTAGGGGAGCTGTTTTTT. This chain connects TRBV9 to TRBJ2-2; 10 positions match TRBD2. The CDR3 totals 15 residues. V trimming: 0 bases; J trimming: 8 bases; junction bases outside the gene matches: 4. Per germline, CDR1 SGDLS and CDR2 YYNGEE.

This clonotype was picked up many times. The chain is built from TRBV10-3 and TRBJ2-5, with D possibly matching TRBD2 (7 bases). The germline V gene encodes CDR1 ENHRY and CDR2 SYGVKD. This CDR3 comprises 13 residues. V was trimmed by 9 bases and J by 3 bases, leaving 14 bases between them. The CDR3 bases are TGTGCCATTAGGGGAGGGGGAGAAGAGACCCAGTACTTC. This encodes CAIRGGGEETQYF.

This clonotype was detected ten times or more. V and J are TRBV28 and TRBJ2-5; no firm D call. Germline V lookup: CDR1 MDHEN, CDR2 SYDVKM. The CDR3 totals 14 residues. The V end was cut by 2 bases, the J end by 5 bases, with 12 bases between. DNA for the CDR3: TGTGCCAGCAGTTTAGGCAACCTTGGGGAGACCCAGTACTTC. This encodes CASSLGNLGETQYF.

Many counts were recorded for this clonotype. V and J are TRBV7-8 and TRBJ2-2, with D unclear. With 3 bases removed from V and 1 base from J, the gap between germline ends came to 12 bases. The CDR3 is made up of 16 amino acids. Per germline, CDR1 SGHVS and CDR2 FQNEAQ. Written as DNA, the CDR3 is TGTGCCAGCAGCTTTCGAGCGACACAGAACACCGGGGAGCTGTTTTTT. Translated, it gives CASSFRATQNTGELFF.

This clonotype was counted many times. This chain joins TRBV4-1 and TRBJ1-5, with 8 bases identical to TRBD1. The CDR3 sequence is 14 residues long. Trimming at V came to 3 bases and at J to 7 bases, leaving 5 bases not matched to a gene. The germline V gene encodes CDR1 MGHRA and CDR2 YSYEKL. The CDR3 coding sequence is TGCGCCAGCAGCCAGGGGACAGGCGGCCAGCCCCAGCATTTT. Its translation: CASSQGTGGQPQHF.

The chain is built from TRBV15 and TRBJ2-5; no clear D. Looked up from germline, CDR1 is LNHNV and CDR2 is YYDKDF (reference sequence). The CDR3 is made up of 17 amino acids. Trimming left V 1 base short and J 5 bases short, with 20 bases between. CDR3 protein: CATSRVLGSFTSETQYF. In DNA, the CDR3 is TGTGCCACCAGCAGAGTGTTGGGCAGTTTTACGTCGGAGACCCAGTACTTC. Full variable domain (remainder filled in from reference TRBV15 and TRBJ2-5): DAMVIQNPRYQVTQFGKPVTLSCSQTLNHNVMYWYQQKSSQAPKLLFHYYDKDFNNEADTPDNFQSRRPNTSFCFLDIRSPGLGDTAMYLCATSRVLGSFTSETQYFGPGTRLLVL.

J is TRBJ2-7 and V is TRBV27; no firm D call. V gave up 6 bases and J gave up 6 bases, with 15 bases separating them. Germline V CDR1 and CDR2: MNHEY, SMNVEV (reference sequence). This CDR3 spans 13 amino acids. The CDR3 nucleotides read TGTGCCAGCAGCCCTACAACTGCCTCCGAGCAGTACTTC. This gives the protein CASSPTTASEQYF.

This clonotype was observed at least ten times. The chain links TRBV5-1 to TRBJ1-2; maybe TRBD1 (5 bases). CDR3 length equals 13 residues. Trimming cost V 0 bases and J 7 bases, with 10 bases left between them. Germline V CDR1 and CDR2: SGHRS, YFSETQ. CDR3 protein: CASSLGDGVGYTF. The CDR3 nucleotides read TGCGCCAGCAGCTTGGGGGACGGAGTTGGCTACACCTTC.

Only one count was recorded for this clonotype. One end of the junction does not line up with germline, which may come from a read error. The V gene is TRBV11-2, the J gene TRBJ2-6, with D unresolved. The CDR3 loop spans 13 amino acids. CDR1 and CDR2 from the germline V gene are SGHAT and FQNNGV. This chain's CDR3 is CASSLSGTNVLTF. CDR3 bases: TGTGCCAGCAGCTTATCTGGGACCAACGTCCTGACTTTC.

The V gene is TRBV29-1, the J gene TRBJ1-2; D is uncertain. Germline loops: CDR1 SQVTM, CDR2 ANQGSEA. With 6 bases removed from V and 8 bases from J, the gap between germline ends came to 4 bases. CDR3 length: 8 amino acids. CDR3 protein: CSVAGYTF. The CDR3 region has the DNA TGCAGCGTAGCGGGCTACACCTTC.